This T cell receptor beta chain was recovered during a study of shared clonotypes between healthy human individuals. Profiling relied on immunoSEQ multiplex PCR, and the TCRdb table lists in-frame clones only, not all of them. The table lists fewer than 700,000 clones, around three quarters of them singletons, with more than 10% in the top ten. The V gene end was trimmed by 6 bases and the J gene end by 4 bases; junction bases not matched to a gene: 9. Germline values: CDR1 MDHEN, CDR2 SYDVKM. The CDR3 is made up of 14 amino acids. The receptor was isolated from a woman aged 35 to 49 in good health. Some clones in this sample may be carry-over from other donors' samples. The sequenced sample was PBMCs. The chain carries TRBV28 and TRBJ2-7, with TRBD2 matching over 7 bases. CDR3 region: CASSPVGGSYEQYF. The CDR3 region has the DNA TGTGCCAGCAGCCCAGTGGGGGGGAGTTACGAGCAGTACTTC.